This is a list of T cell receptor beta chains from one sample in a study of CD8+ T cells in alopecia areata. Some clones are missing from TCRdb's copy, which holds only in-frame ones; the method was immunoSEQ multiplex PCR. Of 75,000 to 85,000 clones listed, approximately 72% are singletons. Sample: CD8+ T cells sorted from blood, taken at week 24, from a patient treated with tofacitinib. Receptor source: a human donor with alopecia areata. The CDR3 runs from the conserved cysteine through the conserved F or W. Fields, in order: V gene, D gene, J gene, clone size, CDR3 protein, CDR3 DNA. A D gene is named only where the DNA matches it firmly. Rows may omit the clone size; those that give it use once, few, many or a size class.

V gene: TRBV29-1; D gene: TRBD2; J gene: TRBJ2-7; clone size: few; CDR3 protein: CSVDSGYSYEQYF; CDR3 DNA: TGCAGCGTTGATAGCGGGTACTCCTACGAGCAGTACTTC
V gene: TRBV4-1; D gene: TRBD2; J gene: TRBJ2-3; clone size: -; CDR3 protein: CASSHPDGGTMFDTQYF; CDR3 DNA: TGCGCCAGCAGCCATCCAGATGGGGGGACTATGTTTGATACGCAGTATTTT
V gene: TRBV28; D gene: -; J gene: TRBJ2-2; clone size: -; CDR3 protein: CASSRLENTGELFF; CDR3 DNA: TGTGCCAGCAGTCGACTAGAGAACACCGGGGAGCTGTTTTTT
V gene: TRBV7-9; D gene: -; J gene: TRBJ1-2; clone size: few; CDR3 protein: CASSPEVRLNYGYTF; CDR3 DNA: TGTGCCAGCAGCCCAGAAGTCAGGCTGAACTATGGCTACACCTTC
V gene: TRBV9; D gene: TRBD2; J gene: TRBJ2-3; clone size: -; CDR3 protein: CASSPSGRQADTQYF; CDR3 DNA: TGTGCCAGCAGCCCCAGCGGGAGGCAGGCAGATACGCAGTATTTT
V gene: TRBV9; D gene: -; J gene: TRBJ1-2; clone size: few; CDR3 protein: CASSETPNYGYTF; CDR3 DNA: TGTGCCAGCAGCGAAACCCCTAACTATGGCTACACCTTC
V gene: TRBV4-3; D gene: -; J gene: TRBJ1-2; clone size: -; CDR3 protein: CASSQSSGGTYYGYTF; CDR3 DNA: TGCGCCAGCAGCCAGAGCTCAGGCGGCACCTACTATGGCTACACCTTC
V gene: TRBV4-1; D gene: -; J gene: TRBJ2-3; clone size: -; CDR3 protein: CASSQEVYTDTQYF; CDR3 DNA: TGCGCCAGCAGCCAAGAGGTTTACACAGATACGCAGTATTTT
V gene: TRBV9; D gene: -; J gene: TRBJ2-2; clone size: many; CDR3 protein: CASSTNTGELFF; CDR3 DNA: TGTGCCAGCAGCACCAACACCGGGGAGCTGTTTTTT
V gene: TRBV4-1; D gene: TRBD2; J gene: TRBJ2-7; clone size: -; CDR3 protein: CASSQVMTSKPSGEQYF; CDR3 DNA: TGCGCCAGCAGCCAAGTAATGACTAGCAAACCGTCGGGCGAGCAGTACTTC
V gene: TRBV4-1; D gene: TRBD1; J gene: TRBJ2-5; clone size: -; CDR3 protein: CASSRGTGGETQYF; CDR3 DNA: TGCGCCAGCAGCCGAGGGACAGGGGGAGAGACCCAGTACTTC
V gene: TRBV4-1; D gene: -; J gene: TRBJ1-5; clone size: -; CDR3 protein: CASSQGHDSNQPQHF; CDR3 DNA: TGCGCCAGCAGCCAGGGGCACGATAGCAATCAGCCCCAGCATTTT
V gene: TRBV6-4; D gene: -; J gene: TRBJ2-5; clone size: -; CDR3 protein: CASSDDGETQYF; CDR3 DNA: TGTGCCAGCAGTGACGATGGAGAGACCCAGTACTTC
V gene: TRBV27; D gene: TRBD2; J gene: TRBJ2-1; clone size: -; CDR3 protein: CASRLAGYNEQFF; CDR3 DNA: TGTGCCAGCAGATTAGCGGGATACAATGAGCAGTTCTTC
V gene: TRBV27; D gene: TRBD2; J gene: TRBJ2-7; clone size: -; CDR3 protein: CASSLRGLAELAYEQYF; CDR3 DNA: TGTGCCAGCAGTTTAAGGGGCCTAGCGGAGCTTGCCTACGAGCAGTACTTC
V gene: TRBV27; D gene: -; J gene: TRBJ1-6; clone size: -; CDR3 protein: CASSSAPGSTPLHF; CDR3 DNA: TGTGCCAGCAGCTCCGCCCCGGGTTCGACACCCCTCCACTTT
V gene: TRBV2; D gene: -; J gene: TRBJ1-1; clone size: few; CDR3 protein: CASSDGGPGTEAFF; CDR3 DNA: TGTGCCAGCAGTGACGGGGGGCCAGGCACTGAAGCTTTCTTT
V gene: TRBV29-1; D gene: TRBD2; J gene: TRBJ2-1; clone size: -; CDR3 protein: CSVWGSKAGVYNEQFF; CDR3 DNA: TGCAGCGTTTGGGGTTCTAAAGCGGGGGTATACAATGAGCAGTTCTTC
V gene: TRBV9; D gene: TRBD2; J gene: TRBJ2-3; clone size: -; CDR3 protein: CASSPQREGLLPTDTQYF; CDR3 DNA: TGTGCCAGCAGCCCTCAGCGGGAGGGCCTTCTCCCCACAGATACGCAGTATTTT
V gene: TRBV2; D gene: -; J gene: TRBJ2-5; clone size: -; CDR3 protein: CARLDKYQETQYF; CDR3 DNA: TGTGCCAGACTGGACAAGTACCAAGAGACCCAGTACTTC
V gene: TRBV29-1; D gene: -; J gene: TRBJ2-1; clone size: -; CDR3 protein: CSVEGGKPYNEQFF; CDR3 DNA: TGCAGCGTTGAAGGGGGGAAGCCCTACAATGAGCAGTTCTTC
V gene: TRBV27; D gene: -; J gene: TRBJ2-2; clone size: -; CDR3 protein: CASSLSSGLLTGELFF; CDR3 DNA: TGTGCCAGCAGTTTATCGTCAGGGTTGTTGACGGGGGAGCTGTTTTTT
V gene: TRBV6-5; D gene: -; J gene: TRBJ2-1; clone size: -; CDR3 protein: CASEQNERVYNEQFF; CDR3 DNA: TGTGCCAGCGAACAGAACGAGCGGGTATACAATGAGCAGTTCTTC
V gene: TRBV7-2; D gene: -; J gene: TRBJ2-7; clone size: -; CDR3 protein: CASSPYNYEQYF; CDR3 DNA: TGTGCCAGCAGCCCCTACAACTACGAGCAGTACTTC
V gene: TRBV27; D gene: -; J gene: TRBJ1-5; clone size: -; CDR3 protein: CASMELGGNQPQHF; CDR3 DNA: TGTGCCAGCATGGAGTTGGGAGGCAATCAGCCCCAGCATTTT
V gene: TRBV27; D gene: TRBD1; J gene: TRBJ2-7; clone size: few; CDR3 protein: CATMTGDQDEQYF; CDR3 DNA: TGTGCCACCATGACAGGGGATCAAGACGAGCAGTACTTC
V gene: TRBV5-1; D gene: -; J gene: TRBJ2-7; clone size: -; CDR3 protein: CASSLAAQTNYEQYF; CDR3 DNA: TGCGCCAGCAGCTTGGCGGCCCAAACTAACTACGAGCAGTACTTC
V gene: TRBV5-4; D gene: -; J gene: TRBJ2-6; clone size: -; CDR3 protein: CASSWDGNSGANVLTF; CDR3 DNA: TGTGCCAGCAGCTGGGACGGAAACTCTGGGGCCAACGTCCTGACTTTC
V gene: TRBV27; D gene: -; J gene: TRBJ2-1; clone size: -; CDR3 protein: CAIERGPYNEQFF; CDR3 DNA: TGTGCCATTGAACGGGGCCCCTACAATGAGCAGTTCTTC
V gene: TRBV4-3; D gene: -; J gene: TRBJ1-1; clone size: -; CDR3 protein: CASSQVIQAQPEAFF; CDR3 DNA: TGCGCCAGCAGCCAAGTAATACAGGCGCAACCTGAAGCTTTCTTT
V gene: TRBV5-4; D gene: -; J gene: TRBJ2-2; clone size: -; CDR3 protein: CASTLTGANTGELFF; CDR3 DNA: TGTGCCAGCACCTTGACGGGGGCGAACACCGGGGAGCTGTTTTTT
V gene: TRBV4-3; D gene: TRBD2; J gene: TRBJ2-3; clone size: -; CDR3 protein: CASSQVVSGRDTSTDTQYF; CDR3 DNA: TGCGCCAGCAGCCAAGTTGTTAGCGGGAGGGATACTAGCACAGATACGCAGTATTTT
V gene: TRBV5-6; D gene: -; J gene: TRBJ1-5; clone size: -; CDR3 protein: CASSSGAGTSNQPQHF; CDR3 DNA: TGTGCCAGCAGCTCGGGGGCAGGGACTAGCAATCAGCCCCAGCATTTT
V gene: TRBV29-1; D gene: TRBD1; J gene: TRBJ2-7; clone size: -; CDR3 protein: CSAETTGTGSGEQYF; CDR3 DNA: TGCAGCGCAGAGACTACCGGGACAGGGTCAGGCGAGCAGTACTTC
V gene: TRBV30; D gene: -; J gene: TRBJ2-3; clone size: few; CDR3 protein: CAWTWTTTQHTQYF; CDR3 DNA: TGTGCCTGGACCTGGACCACTACACAACATACGCAGTATTTT
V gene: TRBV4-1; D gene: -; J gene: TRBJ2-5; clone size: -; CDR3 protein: CASSRSRQLLETQYF; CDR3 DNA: TGCGCCAGCAGCCGCAGTCGGCAGTTGTTGGAGACCCAGTACTTC
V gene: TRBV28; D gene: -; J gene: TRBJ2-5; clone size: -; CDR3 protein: CASSSIPGGTVSVVGTQYF; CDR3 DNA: TGTGCCAGCAGTTCAATCCCCGGGGGGACAGTGTCTGTAGTGGGGACCCAGTACTTC
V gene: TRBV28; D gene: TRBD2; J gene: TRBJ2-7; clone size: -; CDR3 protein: CASSLAASGRRNEQYF; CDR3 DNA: TGTGCCAGCAGTTTAGCAGCTAGCGGGAGGCGGAACGAGCAGTACTTC
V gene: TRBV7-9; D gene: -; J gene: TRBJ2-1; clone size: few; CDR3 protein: CASSSRESYVHNEQFF; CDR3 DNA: TGTGCCAGCAGCTCTAGGGAGTCGTACGTACACAATGAGCAGTTCTTC
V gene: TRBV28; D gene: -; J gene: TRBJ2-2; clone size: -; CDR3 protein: CASSVGDEHPNTGELFF; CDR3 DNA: TGTGCCAGCAGTGTCGGGGACGAGCACCCAAACACCGGGGAGCTGTTTTTT
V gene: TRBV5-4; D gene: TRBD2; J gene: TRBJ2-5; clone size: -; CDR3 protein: CASSLFLAAQETQYF; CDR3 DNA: TGTGCCAGCAGCTTGTTTCTAGCGGCACAAGAGACCCAGTACTTC
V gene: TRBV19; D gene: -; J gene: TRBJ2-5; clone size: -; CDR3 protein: CASSIGGRPQETQYF; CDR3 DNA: TGTGCCAGTAGTATCGGGGGTCGTCCCCAAGAGACCCAGTACTTC
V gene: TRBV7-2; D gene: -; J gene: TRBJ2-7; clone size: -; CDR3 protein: CASSLEGRSYEQYF; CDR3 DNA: TGTGCCAGCAGCCTCGAGGGTCGATCCTACGAGCAGTACTTC
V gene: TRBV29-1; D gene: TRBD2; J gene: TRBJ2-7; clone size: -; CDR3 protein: CSVEGASGDYEQYF; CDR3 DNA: TGCAGCGTTGAAGGGGCTAGCGGGGACTACGAGCAGTACTTC
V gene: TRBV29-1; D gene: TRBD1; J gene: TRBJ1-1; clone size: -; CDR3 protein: CSVEDRGGGNTEAFF; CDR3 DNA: TGCAGCGTTGAAGACAGGGGGGGAGGGAACACTGAAGCTTTCTTT
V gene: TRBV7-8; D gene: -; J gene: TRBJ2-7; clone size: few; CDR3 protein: CASRVEASYEQYF; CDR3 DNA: TGTGCCAGCAGGGTGGAAGCCTCCTACGAGCAGTACTTC
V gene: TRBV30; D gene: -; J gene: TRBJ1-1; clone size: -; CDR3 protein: CAWHGWENTEAFF; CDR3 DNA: TGTGCCTGGCACGGATGGGAGAACACTGAAGCTTTCTTT
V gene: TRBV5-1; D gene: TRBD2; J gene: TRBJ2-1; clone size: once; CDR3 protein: CASSFARLAGAYNEQFF; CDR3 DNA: TGCGCCAGCAGCTTTGCGCGTTTAGCGGGAGCCTACAATGAGCAGTTCTTC
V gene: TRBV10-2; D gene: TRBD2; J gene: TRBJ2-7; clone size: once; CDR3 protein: CASSEGGGGDYEQYF; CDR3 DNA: TGCGCCAGCAGTGAGGGAGGCGGGGGGGACTACGAGCAGTACTTC
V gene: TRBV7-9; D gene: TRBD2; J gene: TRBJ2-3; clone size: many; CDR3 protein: CASSTGGTTDTQYF; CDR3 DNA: TGTGCCAGCTCCACCGGGGGGACCACAGATACGCAGTATTTT
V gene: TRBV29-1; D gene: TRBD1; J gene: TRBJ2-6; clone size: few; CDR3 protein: CSVPGGDGPGSSGANVLTF; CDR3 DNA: TGCAGCGTTCCAGGGGGCGACGGTCCGGGTAGCTCTGGGGCCAACGTCCTGACTTTC
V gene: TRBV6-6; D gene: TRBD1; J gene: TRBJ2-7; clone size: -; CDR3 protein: CASVPDPTGDYEQYF; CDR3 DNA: TGTGCCAGCGTCCCAGACCCGACAGGGGACTACGAGCAGTACTTC